This paragraph reports one T cell receptor beta chain. The antigen is unknown. Following a re-call of the 5' RACE reads, TCRdb has one entry per CDR3 protein and lacks DNA. The sample includes approximately 340,000 distinct CDR3 sequences. The CDR3 runs to 14 residues. Germline V gene sequence: CDR1 WNHNN, CDR2 SYGVQD (reference sequence). This entry comes from a study of monozygotic twins with inflammatory bowel disease. Study observations and caveats: Varied immunosuppressive treatments among patients may have increased repertoire variability.

The blood volume drawn from each donor was about 2.5 ml. Source material: blood. The rearrangement links TRBV10-1 to TRBJ2-7; TCRdb's assignment of TRBD1 cannot be checked, as there is no DNA. This clonotype originated in a human donor with ulcerative colitis or Crohn's disease, or a healthy co-twin of an affected twin (not recorded which). The CDR3 is CASSSGESKNEQYF.